This T cell receptor beta chain is from a study of T cell responses to AZD1222 COVID-19 vaccine. The CDR3 extends over 16 amino acids. CDR1 SEHNR and CDR2 FQNEAQ come from the germline V gene (reference sequence). V gave up 5 bases and J gave up 0 bases; unmatched junction bases: 7. Measured with immunoSEQ multiplex PCR; TCRdb has only the in-frame clones, and not every one. Of 150,000 to 160,000 clones listed, just over 90% are singletons. Regarding this clone: Its antigen is as yet unknown.

General study points: Among vaccine-associated CD4 TCRs, coverage spanned spike, with dominance at 160-218 and 743-854. Reportedly, nearly half of unique spike TCRs recognized epitopes outside B.1.351/B.1.1.7 mutations. The repertoires were collected only after the peak T cell response.

The TCR originated in an adult in good health. The chain recombines TRBV7-9 with TRBJ2-5; 9 nucleotides match TRBD2. The source was peripheral blood, collected on day 0 of AZD1222 vaccination. In DNA, the CDR3 is TGTGCCAGCAGCCAGCAGACTAGCGGACACCAAGAGACCCAGTACTTC. Amino acid sequence: CASSQQTSGHQETQYF.